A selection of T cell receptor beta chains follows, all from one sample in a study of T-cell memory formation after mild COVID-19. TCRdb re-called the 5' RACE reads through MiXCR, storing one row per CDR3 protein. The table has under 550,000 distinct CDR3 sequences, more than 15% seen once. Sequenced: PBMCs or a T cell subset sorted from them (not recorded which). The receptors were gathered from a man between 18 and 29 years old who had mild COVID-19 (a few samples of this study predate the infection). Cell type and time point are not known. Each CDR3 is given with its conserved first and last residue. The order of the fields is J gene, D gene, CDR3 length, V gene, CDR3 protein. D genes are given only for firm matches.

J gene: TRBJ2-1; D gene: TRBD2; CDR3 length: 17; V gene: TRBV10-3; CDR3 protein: CAISESLSAGGVVEQFF
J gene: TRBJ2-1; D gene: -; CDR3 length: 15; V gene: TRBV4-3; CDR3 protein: CASSQDLFSGNEQFF
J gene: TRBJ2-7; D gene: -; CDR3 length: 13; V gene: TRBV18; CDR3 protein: CASSPRVTYEQYF
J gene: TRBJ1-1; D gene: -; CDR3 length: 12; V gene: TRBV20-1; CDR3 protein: CSVLGPNTEAFF
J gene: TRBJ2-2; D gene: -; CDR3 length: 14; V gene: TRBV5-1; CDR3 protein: CASSLGTAAGELFF
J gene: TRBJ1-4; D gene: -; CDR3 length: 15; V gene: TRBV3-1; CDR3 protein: CASSQGGRVREKLFF
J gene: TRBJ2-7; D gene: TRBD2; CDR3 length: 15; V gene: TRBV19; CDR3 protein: CASSTPGGVAYEQYF
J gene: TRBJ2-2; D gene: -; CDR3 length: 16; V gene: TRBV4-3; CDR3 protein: CASSLGLPIGTGELFF
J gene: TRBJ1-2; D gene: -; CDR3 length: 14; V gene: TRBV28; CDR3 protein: CASTATLGSYGYTF
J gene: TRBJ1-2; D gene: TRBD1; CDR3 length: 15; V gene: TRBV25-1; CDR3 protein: CASSPSDRATYGYTF
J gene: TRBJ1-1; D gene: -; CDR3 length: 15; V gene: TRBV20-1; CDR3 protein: CSARSSYSLNTEAFF
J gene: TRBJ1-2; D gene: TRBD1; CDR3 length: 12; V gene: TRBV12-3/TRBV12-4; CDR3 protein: CASGRQGHGYTF
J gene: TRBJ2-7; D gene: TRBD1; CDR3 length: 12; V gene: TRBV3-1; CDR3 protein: CASSQGPQGRYF
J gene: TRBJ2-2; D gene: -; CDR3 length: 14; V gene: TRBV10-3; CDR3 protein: CAISGQIGAGELFF
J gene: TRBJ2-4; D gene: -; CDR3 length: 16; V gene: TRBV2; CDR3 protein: CASSEFPPSAKNIQYF
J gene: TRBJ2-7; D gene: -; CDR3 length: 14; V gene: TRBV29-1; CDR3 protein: CSVEERGQEAEQYF
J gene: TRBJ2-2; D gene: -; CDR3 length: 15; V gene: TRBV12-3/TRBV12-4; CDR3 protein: CASTLRAVNTGELFF
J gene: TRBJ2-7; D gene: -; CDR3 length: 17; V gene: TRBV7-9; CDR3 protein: CASSQHPWPNFTFEQYF
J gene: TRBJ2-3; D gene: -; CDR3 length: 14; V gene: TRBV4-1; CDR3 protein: CASSQEYRADTQYF
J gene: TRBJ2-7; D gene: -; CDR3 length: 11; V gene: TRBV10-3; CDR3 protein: CAISENYEQYF
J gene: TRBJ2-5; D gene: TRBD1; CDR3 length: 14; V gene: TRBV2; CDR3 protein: CASTETGGTQTQYF
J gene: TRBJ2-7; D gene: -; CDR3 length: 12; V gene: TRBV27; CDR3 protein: CAIGDGSYEQYF
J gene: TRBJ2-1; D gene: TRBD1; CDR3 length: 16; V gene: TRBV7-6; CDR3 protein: CASSLEVDRENNEQFF
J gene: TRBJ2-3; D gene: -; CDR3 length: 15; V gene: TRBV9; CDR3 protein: CASSVQRWGTDTQYF
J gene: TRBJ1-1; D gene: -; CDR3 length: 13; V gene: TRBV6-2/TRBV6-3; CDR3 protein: CASSYRGVAEAFF
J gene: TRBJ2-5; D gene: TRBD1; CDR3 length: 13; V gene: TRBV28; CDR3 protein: CASSTRTGGTQYF
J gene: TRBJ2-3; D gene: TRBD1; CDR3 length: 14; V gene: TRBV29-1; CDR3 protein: CSVGVWTGSDTQYF
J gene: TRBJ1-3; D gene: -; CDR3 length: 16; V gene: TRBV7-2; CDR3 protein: CASSLAGRLSGNTIYF
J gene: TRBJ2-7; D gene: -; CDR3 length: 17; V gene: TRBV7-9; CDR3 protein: CASSLVGQTFSSSEQYF
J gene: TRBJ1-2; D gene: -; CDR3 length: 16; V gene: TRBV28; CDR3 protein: CASSLTGSSIIYGYTF
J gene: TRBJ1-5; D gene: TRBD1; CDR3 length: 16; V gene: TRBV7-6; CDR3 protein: CASSPSLDRGHQPQHF
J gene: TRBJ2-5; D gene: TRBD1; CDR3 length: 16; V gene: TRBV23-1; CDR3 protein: CASSHSPGQRLETQYF
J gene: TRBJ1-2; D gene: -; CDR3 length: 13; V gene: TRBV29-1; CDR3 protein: CSVGGGHYYGYTF
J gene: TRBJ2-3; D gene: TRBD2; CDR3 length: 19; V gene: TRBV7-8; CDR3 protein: CASSATSGGPFPITDTQYF